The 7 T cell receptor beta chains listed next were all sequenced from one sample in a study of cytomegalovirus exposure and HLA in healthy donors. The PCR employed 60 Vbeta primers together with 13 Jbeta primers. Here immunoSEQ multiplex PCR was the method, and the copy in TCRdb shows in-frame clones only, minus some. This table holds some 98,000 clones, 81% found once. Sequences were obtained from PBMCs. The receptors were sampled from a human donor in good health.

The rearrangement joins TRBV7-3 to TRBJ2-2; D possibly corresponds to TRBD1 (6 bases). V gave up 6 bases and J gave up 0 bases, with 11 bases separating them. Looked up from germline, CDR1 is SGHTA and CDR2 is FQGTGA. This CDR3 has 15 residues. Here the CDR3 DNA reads TGTGCCAGCAGGGGAGACAGGACGAACACCGGGGAGCTGTTTTTT. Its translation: CASRGDRTNTGELFF.

The DNA of the CDR3 is TGTGCCAGTACGCGGGCGGTGGGCACTGAAGCTTTCTTT. Its translation: CASTRAVGTEAFF. The J gene is TRBJ1-1, the V gene TRBV7-9; D is undetermined. The CDR3 length is 13 residues. The V end lost 9 bases, the J end lost 4 bases, and 15 bases lay between the germline ends. The germline gives CDR1 SEHNR, CDR2 FQNEAQ (reference sequence).

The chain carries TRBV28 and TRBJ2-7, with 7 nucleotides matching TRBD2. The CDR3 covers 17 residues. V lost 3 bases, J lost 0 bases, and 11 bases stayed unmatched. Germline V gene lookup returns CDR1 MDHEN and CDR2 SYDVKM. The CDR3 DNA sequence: TGTGCCAGCAGTTTGAGAGCGGCTAGCGGCCGCTCCTACGAGCAGTACTTC. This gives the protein CASSLRAASGRSYEQYF.

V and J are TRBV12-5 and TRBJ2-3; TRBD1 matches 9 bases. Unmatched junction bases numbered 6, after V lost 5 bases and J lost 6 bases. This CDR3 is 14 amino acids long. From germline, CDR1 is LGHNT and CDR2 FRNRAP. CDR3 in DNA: TGTGCTAGTGGTGAACAGGGGGCTGGGGATACGCAGTATTTT. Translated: CASGEQGAGDTQYF.

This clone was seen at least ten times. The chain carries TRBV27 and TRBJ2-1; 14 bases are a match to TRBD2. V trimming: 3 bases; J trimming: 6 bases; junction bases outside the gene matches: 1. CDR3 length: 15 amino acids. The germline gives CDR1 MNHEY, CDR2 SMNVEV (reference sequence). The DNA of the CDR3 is TGTGCCAGCAGTTTCGGACTAGCGGGGGGCAATGAGCAGTTCTTC. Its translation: CASSFGLAGGNEQFF.

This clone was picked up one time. The CDR3 region is CASSDSRVGNTEAFF. The CDR3 coding sequence is TGTGCCAGCAGTGACTCGCGGGTGGGGAACACTGAAGCTTTCTTT. The chain recombines TRBV6-4 with TRBJ1-1; D gene uncertain. CDR1 is MRHNA and CDR2 is SNTAGT in the germline V gene. V lost 0 bases and J 1 base, leaving 9 bases between the germline ends. This CDR3 spans 15 amino acids.

In DNA form, the CDR3 reads TGTGCCAGCAGCTTGGGTCTTGGAGGGACAGGCGGGGAGCTGTTTTTT. It is translated as CASSLGLGGTGGELFF. The chain has TRBV5-4 and TRBJ2-2, with TRBD1 matching over 8 bases. Per the germline V gene, CDR1 is SGHNT and CDR2 is YYREEE (reference sequence). This CDR3 is 16 amino acids long. Trimming took 0 bases from V and 7 from J; bases not matched to a gene: 8.